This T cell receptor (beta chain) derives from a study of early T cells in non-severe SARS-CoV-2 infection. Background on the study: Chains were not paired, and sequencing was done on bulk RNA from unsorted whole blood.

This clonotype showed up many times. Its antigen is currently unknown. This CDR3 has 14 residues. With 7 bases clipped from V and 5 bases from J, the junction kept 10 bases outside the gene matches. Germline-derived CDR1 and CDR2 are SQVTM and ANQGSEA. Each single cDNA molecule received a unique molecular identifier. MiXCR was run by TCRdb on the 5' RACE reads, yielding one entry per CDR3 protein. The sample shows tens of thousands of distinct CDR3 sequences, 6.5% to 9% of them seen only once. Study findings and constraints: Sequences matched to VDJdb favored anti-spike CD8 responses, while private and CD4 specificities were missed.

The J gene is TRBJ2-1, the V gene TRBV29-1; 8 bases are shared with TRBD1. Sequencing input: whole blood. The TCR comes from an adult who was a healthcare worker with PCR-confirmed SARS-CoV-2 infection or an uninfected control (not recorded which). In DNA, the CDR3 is TGCAGCGGCATTCTCGGGACAGGACACAATGAGCAGTTCTTC. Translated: CSGILGTGHNEQFF.